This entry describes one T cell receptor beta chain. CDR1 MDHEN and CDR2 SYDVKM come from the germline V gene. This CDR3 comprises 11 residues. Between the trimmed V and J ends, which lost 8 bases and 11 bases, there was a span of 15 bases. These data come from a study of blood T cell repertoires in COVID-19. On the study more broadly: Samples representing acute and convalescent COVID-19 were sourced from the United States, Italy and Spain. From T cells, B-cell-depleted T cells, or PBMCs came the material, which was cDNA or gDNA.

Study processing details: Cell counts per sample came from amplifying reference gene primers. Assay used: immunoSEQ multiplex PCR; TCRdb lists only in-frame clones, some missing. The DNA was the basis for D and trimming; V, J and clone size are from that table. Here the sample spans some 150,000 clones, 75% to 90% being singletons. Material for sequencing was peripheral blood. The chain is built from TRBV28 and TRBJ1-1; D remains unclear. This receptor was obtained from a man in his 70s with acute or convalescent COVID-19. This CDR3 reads CASDRGVQAFF. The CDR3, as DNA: TGTGCCAGCGACCGTGGAGTTCAGGCTTTCTTT.